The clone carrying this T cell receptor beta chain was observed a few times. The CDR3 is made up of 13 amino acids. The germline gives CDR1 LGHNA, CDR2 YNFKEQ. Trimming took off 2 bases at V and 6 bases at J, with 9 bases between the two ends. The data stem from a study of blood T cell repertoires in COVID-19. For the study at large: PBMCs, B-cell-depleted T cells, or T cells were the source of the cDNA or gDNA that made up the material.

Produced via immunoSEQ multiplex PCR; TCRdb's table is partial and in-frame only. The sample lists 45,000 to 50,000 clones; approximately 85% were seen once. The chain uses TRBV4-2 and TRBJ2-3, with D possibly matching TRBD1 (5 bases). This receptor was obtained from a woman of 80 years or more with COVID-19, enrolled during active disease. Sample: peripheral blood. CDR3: CASSQLRGDTQYF. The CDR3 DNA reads TGTGCCAGCAGCCAACTAAGGGGTGATACGCAGTATTTT.